These 20 T cell receptor beta chains share one sample of origin, sequenced in a study of CD8+CD57+ T cells in acquired aplastic anemia. For CDR3 and TCR beta VDJ profiling, genomic DNA was the template used. TCRdb recomputed calls from the reads with MiXCR, one row per CDR3 protein. This repertoire shows roughly 100,000 distinct CDR3 sequences, around two thirds found once; its top ten account for over 55%. Before being chosen for sequencing, patients had shown CD8+CD57+ cell expansion by flow cytometry. The material sequenced was sorted CD4+, CD8+, or CD8+CD57+ T cells (not recorded which) from PBMCs. These receptor sequences come from a human donor with aplastic anemia.

The CDR3 loop is CASSYRTARETQYF. The DNA for the CDR3 is TGTGCCAGCAGCTACCGGACAGCGAGAGAGACCCAGTACTTC. This chain links TRBV5-4 with TRBJ2-5, with D perhaps TRBD1 (6 bases). Trimming left V 3 bases short and J 4 bases short, with 13 bases between. The CDR3 loop spans 14 amino acids. Germline V gives CDR1 SGHNT, CDR2 YYREEE (reference sequence).

The chain employs TRBV20-1 and TRBJ2-6, with 8 bases matching TRBD2. The CDR3 consists of 15 residues. V lost 7 bases to trimming and J lost 0 bases; unmatched junction nucleotides: 5. CDR1 and CDR2 (germline): DFQATT, SNEGSKA (reference sequence). The CDR3 here is CSVGLAGSGANVLTF. In DNA form, the CDR3 reads TGCAGTGTCGGACTAGCTGGCTCTGGGGCCAACGTCCTGACTTTC.

V usage is TRBV7-8 and J usage is TRBJ2-3; D is ambiguous. The CDR3 length is 12 residues. Germline-derived CDR1 and CDR2 are SGHVS and FQNEAQ. V dropped 5 bases and J dropped 2 bases, with 5 bases sitting between them. The CDR3: CASSRLTDTQYF. The CDR3 nucleotides are TGTGCCAGCAGCCGCCTCACAGATACGCAGTATTTT.

The chain combines TRBV29-1 with TRBJ2-2; D call uncertain. The CDR3 is 14 residues long. Trimming stripped 4 bases from V and 7 bases from J, with 16 bases between. The germline gives CDR1 SQVTM, CDR2 ANQGSEA. The CDR3 region has the DNA TGCAGCGTTGTAGTTAGGTCGTCGGGCGGGGAGCTGTTTTTT. This gives the protein CSVVVRSSGGELFF.

The rearrangement uses TRBV9 and TRBJ2-7, with D uncertain. The germline V and J ends were trimmed by 4 bases and 3 bases, with 14 bases remaining between them. The V gene's germline CDR1 is SGDLS and CDR2 YYNGEE. The CDR3 has 14 amino acids. The CDR3 region is CASSSGASIYEQYF. The CDR3 DNA is TGTGCCAGCAGCTCCGGAGCGTCCATCTACGAGCAGTACTTC.

The chain combines TRBV2 with TRBJ2-1, with 7 bases aligning to TRBD1. This CDR3 has 15 amino acids. Germline values: CDR1 SNHLY, CDR2 FYNNEI. J was trimmed by 7 bases and V by 2 bases; bases with no gene match: 8. CDR3 region: CASSETGVGINEQFF. In DNA, the CDR3 is TGTGCCAGCAGTGAAACAGGGGTCGGGATTAATGAGCAGTTCTTC.

CDR3 loop: CASSYFAGGTDTQYF. As DNA, the CDR3 is TGTGCCAGCAGCTACTTTGCCGGGGGCACAGATACGCAGTATTTT. The chain joins TRBV10-3 to TRBJ2-3; D might be TRBD2 (5 bases). This CDR3 has 15 residues. CDR1 ENHRY and CDR2 SYGVKD come from the germline V gene. V was trimmed by 10 bases and J by 1 base, leaving 18 bases between them.

V and J are TRBV7-2 and TRBJ1-2, with D perhaps matching TRBD1 (6 bases). CDR3 size: 14 residues. Trimming cost V 1 base and J 8 bases, with 14 bases left between them. CDR1 and CDR2 from the germline V gene are SGHTA and FQGNSA. This CDR3 reads CASSLGRQAWGYTF. Written as DNA, the CDR3 is TGTGCCAGCAGCTTAGGACGACAGGCTTGGGGCTACACCTTC.

The table lists this clonotype with a few counts. The chain links TRBV19 to TRBJ2-5, with D perhaps TRBD2 (6 bases). The ends were cut back, 0 bases at V and 2 bases at J, with 10 bases in the middle. The CDR3 consists of 15 residues. Germline V CDR1 and CDR2: LNHDA, SQIVND (reference sequence). CDR3: CASSIEGLAQETQYF. The CDR3 DNA sequence: TGTGCCAGTAGTATAGAGGGACTTGCGCAAGAGACCCAGTACTTC.

The genes are TRBV6-1 and TRBJ1-1, with unresolved D. V dropped 4 bases and J dropped 1 base, with 10 bases sitting between them. Germline V gene lookup returns CDR1 MNHNS and CDR2 SASEGT. The CDR3 has 14 residues. The CDR3 DNA sequence: TGTGCCAGCAGTGCTAGCGCGGCGAACACTGAAGCTTTCTTT. It translates to CASSASAANTEAFF.

V and J are TRBV2 and TRBJ2-1, with TRBD2 matching over 14 bases. This CDR3 contains 16 residues. Germline V gene data show CDR1 as SNHLY and CDR2 as FYNNEI. V was clipped by 1 base and J by 6 bases; unmatched bases: 2. The CDR3 reads CASSEVGTSGGNEQFF. Here the CDR3 DNA reads TGTGCCAGCAGTGAAGTCGGGACTAGCGGGGGCAATGAGCAGTTCTTC.

The chain couples TRBV7-2 to TRBJ2-5; unclear D gene. CDR1 is SGHTA and CDR2 is FQGNSA in the germline V gene. V lost 5 bases and J lost 2, with 9 bases in between. This CDR3 contains 13 residues. The CDR3 is CASSALEQETQYF. CDR3 DNA: TGTGCCAGCAGCGCACTCGAACAAGAGACCCAGTACTTC.

This clonotype was seen a handful of times. V usage is TRBV20-1 and J usage is TRBJ1-2; unclear D gene. With 4 bases removed from V and 3 bases from J, the gap between germline ends came to 6 bases. The V gene's germline CDR1 is DFQATT and CDR2 SNEGSKA (reference sequence). This CDR3 region has 11 residues. CDR3 coding DNA: TGCAGTGCTAAACAGTACTATGGCTACACCTTC. Translated, it gives CSAKQYYGYTF.

This clonotype has ten or more counts. The chain carries TRBV2 and TRBJ2-1; 10 bases map to TRBD1. V lost 5 bases to trimming and J lost 4 bases; unmatched junction nucleotides: 5. The CDR3 spans 15 residues. In germline, CDR1 is SNHLY, CDR2 FYNNEI. The CDR3 nucleotides read TGTGCCAGCAGTTATGGGACAGGGGCTTACAATGAGCAGTTCTTC. As protein: CASSYGTGAYNEQFF.

As for this clonotype: One end of the junction does not line up with germline, which may come from a read error. J is TRBJ1-1 and V is TRBV7-9; 7 nucleotides agree with TRBD1. CDR3 length: 13 residues. Germline assignment: CDR1 SEHNR and CDR2 FQNEAQ (reference sequence). CDR3 in DNA: TGTGCCAGCAGCTTTGGGACAGCCTCTGAGGCTTTCTTT. This codes for CASSFGTASEAFF.

The rearrangement uses TRBV2 and TRBJ1-2, with 7 bases matching TRBD1. CDR1 and CDR2 (germline): SNHLY, FYNNEI. The length of the CDR3 is 14 residues. After removal of 5 bases from V and 5 bases from J, the junction contained 8 bases not matched to a gene. In DNA, the CDR3 is TGTGCCAGCAGTAGGACAGGATCAAGGTATGGCTACACCTTC. Protein: CASSRTGSRYGYTF.

Of note for this clonotype: One junction end does not reproduce the germline sequence, and a read error may be involved. This chain connects TRBV19 to TRBJ1-1; TRBD1 matches at 8 bases. In germline, CDR1 is LNHDA, CDR2 SQIVND (reference sequence). The CDR3 sequence is 12 residues long. This CDR3 is CASSRTGLSAFF. Here the CDR3 DNA reads TGCGCCAGTTCACGGACAGGGTTGTCAGCTTTCTTT.

The chain has TRBV11-1 and TRBJ2-7; D is perhaps TRBD1 (5 bases). The CDR3 has 16 residues. V dropped 5 bases and J dropped 1 base, with 18 bases sitting between them. CDR1 SGHAT and CDR2 FQDESV come from the germline V gene (reference sequence). The CDR3 DNA sequence: TGTGCCAGCAGCCCCCGGACACAATGGCGGTCCTACGAGCAGTACTTC. This encodes CASSPRTQWRSYEQYF.

V and J are TRBV20-1 and TRBJ2-1; 7 nucleotides align to TRBD2. This CDR3 spans 12 amino acids. With V trimmed by 1 base and J by 7 bases, 1 base remained unmatched. CDR1 and CDR2 from the germline V gene are DFQATT and SNEGSKA (reference sequence). The CDR3 nucleotides read TGCAGTGCTAGAGGGACTAGTAATGAGCAGTTCTTC. As protein: CSARGTSNEQFF.

In this sample, this clonotype turned up many times. The V and J genes are TRBV27 and TRBJ2-7; possibly TRBD2 for D (6 bases). CDR3 length equals 13 residues. V lost 3 bases and J 7 bases, leaving 13 bases between the germline ends. CDR1 is MNHEY and CDR2 is SMNVEV in the germline V gene (reference sequence). The CDR3 is CASSLRLAGEQYF. CDR3 sequence (DNA): TGTGCCAGCAGTTTGAGGCTGGCGGGGGAGCAGTACTTC.